This record looks at one T cell receptor (beta chain) sequence and its context. Its antigen is currently not known. Base qualities were left out, and no much larger clone turns up one base away. The source of the sample is a study of blood T cell repertoires in COVID-19 (TCRdb year 2020). Turning to the overall study: Samples from collaborators originated in the United States, Italy and Spain and spanned both the acute and convalescent phases of COVID-19. The repertoires were released in a freely available public database intended as a resource for research on the immune response to SARS-CoV-2. The material from the prospective study consisted of cDNA or gDNA derived from T cells, B-cell-depleted T cells, or PBMCs. Subjects who had been exposed to COVID-19, were actively infected with it, or had recovered from it provided the deeply sampled blood TCRbeta repertoires that made up the dataset. The samples were drawn from the first 160 participants of the ongoing ImmuneRACE study and from over a thousand subjects provided by 6 global collaborators. The sample metadata nearly always contained a de-identified subject ID, COVID-19 status, age in years and sex. HLA class I and class II types, where available, came from metadata supplied by the sample provider rather than from assay-based typing. Points the paper makes about the study in general: Clinical and demographic metadata were provided uncurated, with the amount varying by source and participant.

The immunoSEQ Assay, a bias-controlled multiplex PCR, was used to amplify TCRbeta CDR3 regions from genomic DNA. From the authors' description of their analysis: Nucleated cell counts per sample were estimated from amplification of reference gene primers within the assay. To quantify the absolute abundance of each unique TCRbeta CDR3 rearrangement, sequence reads were collapsed and filtered. For each sample, productive Simpson clonality was calculated as the square root of Simpson's diversity index across productive rearrangements. TCRdb mirrors the immuneACCESS table, restricted to in-frame sequences. Some clones are absent from its copies; in checked studies, under half trace to an unresolved V gene, and the reason for the others is unknown. The D gene and trimming were derived from the DNA, and the V and J assignments and clone size from that table. The sample table records fewer than 100,000 clones; 70% to 80% of these occur just once. About 24% of the sample rests with the top ten.

CDR1 SGHTA and CDR2 FQGNSA are derived from the germline V gene. The CDR3 runs 14 residues from the cysteine to the phenylalanine. The CDR3 DNA has 42 bases and is translated from base 1. Between the V and J ends, shortened by 6 bases and 0 bases respectively, the junction contains 11 bases. The collaborating institutions used their own protocols to collect whole blood in K2EDTA tubes. For TCRbeta analysis, collaborators shipped samples in one of three forms: frozen whole blood, isolated PBMCs, or DNA extracted from either of those sample types. Recombination joined TRBV7-2 with TRBJ1-1; a confident D gene designation cannot be given. The source of this sequence is a human donor in a cohort sampled during active COVID-19. The sample was peripheral blood. This receptor has the CDR3 CASSQQSLNTEAFF. The sequenced DNA is TGTGCCAGCAGTCAACAGAGTCTGAACACTGAAGCTTTCTTT.